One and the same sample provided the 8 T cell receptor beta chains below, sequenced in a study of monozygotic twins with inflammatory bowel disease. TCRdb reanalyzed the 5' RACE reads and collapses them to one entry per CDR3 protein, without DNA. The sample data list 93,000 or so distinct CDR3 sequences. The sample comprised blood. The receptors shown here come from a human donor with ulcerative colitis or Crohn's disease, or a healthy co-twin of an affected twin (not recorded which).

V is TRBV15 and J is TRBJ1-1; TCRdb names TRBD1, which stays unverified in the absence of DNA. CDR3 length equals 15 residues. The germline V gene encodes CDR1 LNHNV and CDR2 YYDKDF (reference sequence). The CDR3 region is CATSRDPQGNTEAFF.

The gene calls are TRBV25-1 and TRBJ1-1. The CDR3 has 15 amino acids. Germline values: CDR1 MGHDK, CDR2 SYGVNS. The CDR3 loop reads CASSGGLGLSTEAFF.

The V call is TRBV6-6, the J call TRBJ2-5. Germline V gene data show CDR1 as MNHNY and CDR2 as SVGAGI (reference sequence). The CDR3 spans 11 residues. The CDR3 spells CGSSAKETQYF.

The CDR3 sequence is CASSLEERTPLHF. V and J are TRBV12-3 or TRBV12-4 and TRBJ1-6. The length of the CDR3 is 13 residues.

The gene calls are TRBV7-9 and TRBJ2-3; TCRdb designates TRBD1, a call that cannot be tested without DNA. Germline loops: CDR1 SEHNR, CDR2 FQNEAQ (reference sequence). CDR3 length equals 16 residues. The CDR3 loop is CASSPRTHPGGNTQYF.

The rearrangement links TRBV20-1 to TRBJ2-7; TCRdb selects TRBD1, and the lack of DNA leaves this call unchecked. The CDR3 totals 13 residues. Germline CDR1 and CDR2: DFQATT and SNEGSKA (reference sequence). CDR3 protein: CRVKTVNSYEQYF.

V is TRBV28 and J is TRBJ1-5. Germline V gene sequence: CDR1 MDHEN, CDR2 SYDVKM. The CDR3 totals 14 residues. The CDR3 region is CASSLSFSNQPQHF.

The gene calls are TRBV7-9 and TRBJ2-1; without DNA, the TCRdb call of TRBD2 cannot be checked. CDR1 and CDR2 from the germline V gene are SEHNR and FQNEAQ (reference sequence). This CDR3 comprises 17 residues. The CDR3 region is CASSLASGSKSYNEQFF.